Listed here is a single TCR beta chain. Its antigen is undetermined. Between the trimmed V and J ends, which lost 6 bases and 6 bases, there was a span of 12 bases. The CDR3 runs to 14 residues. Germline lookup yields CDR1 MNHEY and CDR2 SMNVEV (reference sequence). These data are taken from a study of T cell responses to AZD1222 COVID-19 vaccine. General study points: Close to half of spike-specific TCRs reportedly recognize unmutated variant regions. After the peak T cell response, and only then, were repertoires sampled. Elevations in Spike-specific TCR breadth and depth followed administration of two AZD1222 doses.

TCRdb's table, derived via immunoSEQ multiplex PCR, lists solely in-frame clones and lacks some. The sample lists 120,000 or so clones; 85% to 95% were seen once. The gene calls are TRBV27 and TRBJ1-6, with unresolved D. The specimen was peripheral blood, collected 28 days after the second AZD1222 dose. The clonotype was recovered from an adult who received the AZD1222 COVID-19 vaccine. The CDR3 loop is CASSYNGANSPLHF. Written as DNA, the CDR3 is TGTGCCAGCAGCTACAATGGAGCTAATTCACCCCTCCACTTT.